These T cell receptor beta chains were read from a single sample in a study of blood T cell repertoires in COVID-19. The data were produced by immunoSEQ multiplex PCR, yet TCRdb's version contains in-frame clones alone and is incomplete. Of around 100,000 clones listed, approximately 85% are singletons. Sequencing was performed on peripheral blood. The receptor set was obtained from a middle-aged man with acute or convalescent COVID-19. The CDR3 runs from the conserved cysteine through the conserved F or W. The D gene is left open where the match is weak. Part of the rows lack a size; the others show once, few, many or a class for expanded clones.

CASSYQGTGNTIYF | TGTGCCAGCAGTTACCAGGGAACTGGAAACACCATATATTTT | TRBV6-5 | - | - | TRBJ1-3
CASSQGASTNYGYTF | TGCGCCAGCAGCCAAGGAGCATCCACTAACTATGGCTACACCTTC | TRBV4-1 | - | - | TRBJ1-2
CATDRGTNHSNQPQHF | TGTGCCACCGATCGGGGAACAAATCATAGCAATCAGCCCCAGCATTTT | TRBV11-3 | - | - | TRBJ1-5
CASRGQTNTEAFF | TGTGCCAGCAGGGGACAGACTAACACTGAAGCTTTCTTT | TRBV2 | TRBD1 | - | TRBJ1-1
CASSDSNQPQHF | TGTGCCAGCAGTGACAGTAATCAGCCCCAGCATTTT | TRBV2 | - | few | TRBJ1-5
CASSYRARLYYEQYF | TGTGCCAGCAGTTACCGCGCACGGTTATACTACGAGCAGTACTTC | TRBV6-5 | - | few | TRBJ2-7
CASSATGGTGELFF | TGTGCCAGTAGTGCGACAGGGGGCACCGGGGAGCTGTTTTTT | TRBV19 | TRBD1 | - | TRBJ2-2
CASSISGPSTDTQYF | TGTGCCAGTAGTATTTCAGGCCCTAGCACAGATACGCAGTATTTT | TRBV19 | - | - | TRBJ2-3
CASSFRTGALLTDTQYF | TGTGCCAGCAGCTTCCGGACAGGGGCCCTCCTCACAGATACGCAGTATTTT | TRBV11-2 | TRBD1 | - | TRBJ2-3
CASSETGGQPQHF | TGTGCCAGCAGCGAGACAGGCGGTCAGCCCCAGCATTTT | TRBV7-3 | - | - | TRBJ1-5
CATSEGDRVAGELFF | TGTGCCACCAGTGAGGGGGACAGGGTTGCCGGGGAGCTGTTTTTT | TRBV24-1 | TRBD1 | - | TRBJ2-2
CASRAGGYEQYF | TGTGCCAGCAGGGCAGGGGGGTACGAGCAGTACTTC | TRBV6-5 | - | - | TRBJ2-7
CASSESLADSSYNEQFF | TGCGCCAGCAGTGAGTCGCTAGCGGATAGCTCCTACAATGAGCAGTTCTTC | TRBV10-2 | TRBD2 | - | TRBJ2-1
CASSPRGGAYEQYF | TGTGCCAGCAGCCCCCGGGGGGGGGCCTACGAGCAGTACTTC | TRBV7-2 | TRBD2 | - | TRBJ2-7
CASSTGTSSSGNTIYF | TGTGCCAGCAGCACCGGGACAAGCAGCTCTGGAAACACCATATATTTT | TRBV2 | - | - | TRBJ1-3
CASSPGLANTGELFF | TGTGCCAGCAGCCCCGGACTAGCAAACACCGGGGAGCTGTTTTTT | TRBV3-1/TRBV3-2 | TRBD2 | - | TRBJ2-2
CASTERGAGSYEQYF | TGTGCCAGCACGGAGCGGGGGGCGGGCTCCTACGAGCAGTACTTC | TRBV28 | TRBD2 | - | TRBJ2-7
CASSLARQGVHEQYF | TGTGCCAGCAGCTTAGCCAGACAGGGGGTGCACGAGCAGTACTTC | TRBV7-2 | TRBD1 | - | TRBJ2-7
CASSPLGLKSYEQYF | TGTGCCAGCAGTCCCCTGGGACTCAAGTCCTACGAGCAGTACTTC | TRBV28 | - | - | TRBJ2-7
CASISGGHYGYTF | TGTGCCAGCATTTCAGGGGGGCACTATGGCTACACCTTC | TRBV28 | TRBD1 | - | TRBJ1-2
CASSLIGGETDTQYF | TGTGCCAGCAGCTTAATAGGGGGCGAAACAGATACGCAGTATTTT | TRBV7-3 | TRBD1 | - | TRBJ2-3
CATSLTGMNTEAFF | TGTGCCACCAGCTTGACAGGGATGAACACTGAAGCTTTCTTT | TRBV15 | TRBD1 | few | TRBJ1-1
CASSRSGGYEQYF | TGTGCCAGCAGCCGAAGCGGGGGTTACGAGCAGTACTTC | TRBV3-1/TRBV3-2 | TRBD2 | - | TRBJ2-7
CASSVGLADTGELFF | TGCGCCAGCAGCGTTGGACTAGCAGACACCGGGGAGCTGTTTTTT | TRBV5-1 | TRBD2 | once | TRBJ2-2
CASASGGQDAFMNTEAFF | TGTGCCAGCGCCTCAGGGGGCCAGGACGCCTTTATGAACACTGAAGCTTTCTTT | TRBV28 | TRBD1 | - | TRBJ1-1
CASSPRGYGYTF | TGTGCCAGCAGCCCACGCGGCTATGGCTACACCTTC | TRBV3-1/TRBV3-2 | - | - | TRBJ1-2
CASSRPEGLPTSGAETQYF | TGCGCCAGCAGCCGCCCGGAGGGGTTGCCGACTAGCGGGGCGGAGACCCAGTACTTC | TRBV23-1 | TRBD2 | - | TRBJ2-5
CASSPLGPRTAGYTF | TGTGCCAGCAGTCCTTTGGGTCCCCGGACAGCCGGCTACACCTTC | TRBV28 | - | - | TRBJ1-2
CASSLYRGIGNQPQHF | TGTGCCAGCAGTTTATATCGGGGAATTGGCAATCAGCCCCAGCATTTT | TRBV28 | - | - | TRBJ1-5